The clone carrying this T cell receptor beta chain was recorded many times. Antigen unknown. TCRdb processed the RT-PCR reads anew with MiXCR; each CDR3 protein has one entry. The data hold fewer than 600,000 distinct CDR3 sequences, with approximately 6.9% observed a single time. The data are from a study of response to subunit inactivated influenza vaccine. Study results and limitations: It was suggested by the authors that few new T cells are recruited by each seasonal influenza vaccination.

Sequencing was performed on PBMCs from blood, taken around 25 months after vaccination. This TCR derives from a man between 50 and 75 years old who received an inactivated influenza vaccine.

The CDR3 is CSARAAGTIVWTDTQYF. CDR3 DNA sequence: TGCAGTGCTAGAGCGGCGGGGACAATTGTTTGGACAGATACGCAGTATTTT. J is TRBJ2-3 and V is TRBV20-1; D is tentatively TRBD1 or TRBD2 (6 bases each). The CDR3 sequence is 17 residues long. Trimming pared 1 base from V and 3 bases from J, leaving 20 bases between. Germline-derived CDR1 and CDR2 are DFQATT and SNEGSKA (reference sequence).